The following is a T cell receptor (beta chain) sequence with its context. Its antigen is unknown. The CDR3 is 16 amino acids. Trimming took off 4 bases at V and 2 bases at J, with 17 bases between the two ends. Germline V CDR1 and CDR2: KGHSH, LQKENI. The entry originates in a study of CD8 T cells in Susac syndrome. Study at large: Patients with Susac syndrome were therapy-naive, on corticosteroids, or on intravenous immunoglobulin alone at the time that blood was drawn.

Study-wide results and caveats: Clonal expansion was missing from Susac syndrome CD4+ T cell repertoires. The authors acknowledged that their TCR sequencing and HLA analysis involved a relatively small number of individuals.

Random hexamers were used to reverse transcribe the RNA input (about 0.5 to 1 ug). The TCR beta CDR3 was amplified by immunoSEQ multiplex PCR across 54 Vbeta, 13 Jbeta. TCRdb processed the immunoSEQ multiplex PCR reads anew with MiXCR; each CDR3 protein has one entry. The sample records some 94,000 distinct CDR3 sequences, 90% to 95% being singletons. The TCR was taken from a human donor with Susac syndrome. Source material: CD4+ T cells from PBMCs. V and J are TRBV18 and TRBJ2-5; the D gene could be TRBD1 or TRBD2 (5 bases each). Here the CDR3 DNA reads TGTGCCAGCTCACTCCGAGGGGCTGGTCGACAAGAGACCCAGTACTTC. This sequence encodes CASSLRGAGRQETQYF.